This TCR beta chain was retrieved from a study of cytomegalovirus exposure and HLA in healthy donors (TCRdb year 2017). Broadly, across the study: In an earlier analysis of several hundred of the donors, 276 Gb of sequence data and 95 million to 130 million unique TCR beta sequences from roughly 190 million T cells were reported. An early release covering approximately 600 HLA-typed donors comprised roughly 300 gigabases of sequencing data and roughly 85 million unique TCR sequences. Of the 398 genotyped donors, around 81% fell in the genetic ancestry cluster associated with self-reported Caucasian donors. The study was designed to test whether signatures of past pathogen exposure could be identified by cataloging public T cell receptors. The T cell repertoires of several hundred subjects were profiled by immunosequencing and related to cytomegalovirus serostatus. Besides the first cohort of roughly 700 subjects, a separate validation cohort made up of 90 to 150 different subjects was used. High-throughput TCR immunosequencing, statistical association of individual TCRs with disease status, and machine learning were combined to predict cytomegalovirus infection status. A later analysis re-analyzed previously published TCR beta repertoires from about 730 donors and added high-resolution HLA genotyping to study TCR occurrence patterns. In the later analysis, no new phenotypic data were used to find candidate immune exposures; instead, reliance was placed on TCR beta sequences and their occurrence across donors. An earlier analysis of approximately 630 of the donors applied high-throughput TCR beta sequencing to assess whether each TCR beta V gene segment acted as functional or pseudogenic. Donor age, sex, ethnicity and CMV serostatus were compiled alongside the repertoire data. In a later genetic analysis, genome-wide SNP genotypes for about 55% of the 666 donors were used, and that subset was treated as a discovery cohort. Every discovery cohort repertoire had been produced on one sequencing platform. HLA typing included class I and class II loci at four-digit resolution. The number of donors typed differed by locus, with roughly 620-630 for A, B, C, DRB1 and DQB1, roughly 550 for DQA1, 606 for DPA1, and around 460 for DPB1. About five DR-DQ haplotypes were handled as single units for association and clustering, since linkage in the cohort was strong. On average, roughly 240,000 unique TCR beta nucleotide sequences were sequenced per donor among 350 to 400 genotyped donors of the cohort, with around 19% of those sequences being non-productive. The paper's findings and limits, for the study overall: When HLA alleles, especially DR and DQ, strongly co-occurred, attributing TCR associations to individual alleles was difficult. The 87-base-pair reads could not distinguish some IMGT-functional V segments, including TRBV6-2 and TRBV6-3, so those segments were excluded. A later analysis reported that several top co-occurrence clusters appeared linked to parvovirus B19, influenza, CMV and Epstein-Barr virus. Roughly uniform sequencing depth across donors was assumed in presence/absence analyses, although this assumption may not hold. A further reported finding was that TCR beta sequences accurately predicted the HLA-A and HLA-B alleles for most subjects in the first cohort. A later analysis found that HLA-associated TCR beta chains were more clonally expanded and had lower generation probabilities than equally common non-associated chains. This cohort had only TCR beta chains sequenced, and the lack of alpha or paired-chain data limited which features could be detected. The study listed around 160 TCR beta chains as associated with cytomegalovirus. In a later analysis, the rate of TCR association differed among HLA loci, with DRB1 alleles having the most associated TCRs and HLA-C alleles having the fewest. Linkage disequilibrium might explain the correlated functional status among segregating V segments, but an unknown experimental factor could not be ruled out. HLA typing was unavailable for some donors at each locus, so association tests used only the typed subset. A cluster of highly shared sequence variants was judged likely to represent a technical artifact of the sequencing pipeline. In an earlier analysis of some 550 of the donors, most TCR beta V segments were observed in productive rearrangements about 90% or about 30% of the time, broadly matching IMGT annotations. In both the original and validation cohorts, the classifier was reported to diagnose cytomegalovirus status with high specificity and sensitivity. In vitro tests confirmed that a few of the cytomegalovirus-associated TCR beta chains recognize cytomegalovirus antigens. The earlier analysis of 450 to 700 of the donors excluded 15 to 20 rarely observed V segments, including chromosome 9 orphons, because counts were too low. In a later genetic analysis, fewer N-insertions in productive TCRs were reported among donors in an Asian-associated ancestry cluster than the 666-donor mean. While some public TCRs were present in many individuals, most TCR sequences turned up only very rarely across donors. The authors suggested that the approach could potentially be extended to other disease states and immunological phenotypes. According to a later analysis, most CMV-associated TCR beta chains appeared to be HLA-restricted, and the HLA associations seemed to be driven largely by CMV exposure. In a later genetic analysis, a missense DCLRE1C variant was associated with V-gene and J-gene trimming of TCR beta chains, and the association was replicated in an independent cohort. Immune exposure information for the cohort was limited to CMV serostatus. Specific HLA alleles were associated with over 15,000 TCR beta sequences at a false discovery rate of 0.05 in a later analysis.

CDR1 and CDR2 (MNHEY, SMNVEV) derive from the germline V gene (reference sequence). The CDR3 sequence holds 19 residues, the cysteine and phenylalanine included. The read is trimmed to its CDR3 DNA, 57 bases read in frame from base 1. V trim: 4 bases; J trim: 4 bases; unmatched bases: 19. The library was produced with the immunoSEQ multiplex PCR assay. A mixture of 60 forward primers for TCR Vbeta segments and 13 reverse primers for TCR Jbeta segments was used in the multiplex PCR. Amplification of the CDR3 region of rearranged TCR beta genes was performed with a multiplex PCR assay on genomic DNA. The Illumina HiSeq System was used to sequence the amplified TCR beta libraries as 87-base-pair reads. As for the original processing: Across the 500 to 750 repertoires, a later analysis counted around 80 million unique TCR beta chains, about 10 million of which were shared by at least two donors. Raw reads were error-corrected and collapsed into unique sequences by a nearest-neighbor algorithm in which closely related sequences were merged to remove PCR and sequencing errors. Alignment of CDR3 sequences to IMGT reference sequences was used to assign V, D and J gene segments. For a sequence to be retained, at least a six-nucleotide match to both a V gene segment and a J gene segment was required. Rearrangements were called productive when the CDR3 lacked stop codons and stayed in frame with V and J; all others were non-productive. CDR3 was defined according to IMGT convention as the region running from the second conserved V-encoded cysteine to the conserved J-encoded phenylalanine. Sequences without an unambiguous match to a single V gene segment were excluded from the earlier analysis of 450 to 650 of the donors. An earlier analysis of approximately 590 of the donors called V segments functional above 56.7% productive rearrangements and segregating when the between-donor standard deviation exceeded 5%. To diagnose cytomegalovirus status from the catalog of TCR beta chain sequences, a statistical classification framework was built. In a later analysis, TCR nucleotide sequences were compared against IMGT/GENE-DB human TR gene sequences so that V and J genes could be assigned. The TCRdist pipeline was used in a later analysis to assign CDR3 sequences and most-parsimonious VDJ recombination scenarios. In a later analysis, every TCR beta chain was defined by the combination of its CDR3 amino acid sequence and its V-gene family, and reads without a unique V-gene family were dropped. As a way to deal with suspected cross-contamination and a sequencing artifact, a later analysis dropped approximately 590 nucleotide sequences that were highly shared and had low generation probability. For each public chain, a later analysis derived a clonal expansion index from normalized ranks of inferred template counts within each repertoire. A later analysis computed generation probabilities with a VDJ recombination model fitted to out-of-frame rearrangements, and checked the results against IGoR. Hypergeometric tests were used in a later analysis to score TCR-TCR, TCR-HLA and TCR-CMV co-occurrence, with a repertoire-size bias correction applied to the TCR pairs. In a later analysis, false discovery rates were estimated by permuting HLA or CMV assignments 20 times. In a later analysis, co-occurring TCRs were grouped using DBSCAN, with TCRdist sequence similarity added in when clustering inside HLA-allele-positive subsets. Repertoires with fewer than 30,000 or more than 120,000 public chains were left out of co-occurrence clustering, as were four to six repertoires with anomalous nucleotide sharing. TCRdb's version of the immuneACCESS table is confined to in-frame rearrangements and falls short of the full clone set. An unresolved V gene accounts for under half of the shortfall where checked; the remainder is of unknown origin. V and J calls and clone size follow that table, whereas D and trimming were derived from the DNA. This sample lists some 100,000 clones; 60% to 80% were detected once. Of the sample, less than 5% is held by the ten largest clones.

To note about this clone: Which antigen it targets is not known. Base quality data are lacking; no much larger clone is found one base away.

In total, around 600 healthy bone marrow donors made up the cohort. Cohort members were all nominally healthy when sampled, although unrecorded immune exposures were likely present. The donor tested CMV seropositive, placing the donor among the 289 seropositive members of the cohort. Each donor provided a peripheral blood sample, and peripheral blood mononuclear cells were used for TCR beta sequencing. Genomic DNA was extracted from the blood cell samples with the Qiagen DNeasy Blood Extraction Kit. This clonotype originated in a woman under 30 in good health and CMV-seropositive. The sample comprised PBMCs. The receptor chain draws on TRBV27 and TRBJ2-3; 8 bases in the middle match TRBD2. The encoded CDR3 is CASSSSGGGRLEGPDTQYF. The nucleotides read TGTGCCAGCAGTTCCAGTGGTGGCGGGAGGTTGGAGGGGCCAGATACGCAGTATTTT.